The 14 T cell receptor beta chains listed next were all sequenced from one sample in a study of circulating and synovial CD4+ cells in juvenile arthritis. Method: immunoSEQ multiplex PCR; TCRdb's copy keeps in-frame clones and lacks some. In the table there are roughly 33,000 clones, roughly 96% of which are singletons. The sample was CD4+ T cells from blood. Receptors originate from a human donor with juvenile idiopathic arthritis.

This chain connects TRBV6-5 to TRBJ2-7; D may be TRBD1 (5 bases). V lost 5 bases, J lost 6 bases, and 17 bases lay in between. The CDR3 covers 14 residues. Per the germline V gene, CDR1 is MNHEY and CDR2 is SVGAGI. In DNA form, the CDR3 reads TGTGCCAGCAGTAGACAGCCGTTTGCCTCCGAGCAGTACTTC. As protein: CASSRQPFASEQYF.

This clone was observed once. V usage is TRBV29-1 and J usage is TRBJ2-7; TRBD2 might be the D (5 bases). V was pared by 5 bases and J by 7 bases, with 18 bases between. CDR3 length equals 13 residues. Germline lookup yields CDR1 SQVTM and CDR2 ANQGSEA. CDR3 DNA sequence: TGCAGCGTTTCCTCGTCCGGACTGGGAGAGCAGTACTTC. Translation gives CSVSSSGLGEQYF.

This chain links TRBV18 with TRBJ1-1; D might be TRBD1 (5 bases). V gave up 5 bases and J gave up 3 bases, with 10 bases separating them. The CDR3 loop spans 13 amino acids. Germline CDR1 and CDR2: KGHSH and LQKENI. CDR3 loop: CASSMGGYTEAFF. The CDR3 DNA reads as TGTGCCAGCTCAATGGGGGGATACACTGAAGCTTTCTTT.

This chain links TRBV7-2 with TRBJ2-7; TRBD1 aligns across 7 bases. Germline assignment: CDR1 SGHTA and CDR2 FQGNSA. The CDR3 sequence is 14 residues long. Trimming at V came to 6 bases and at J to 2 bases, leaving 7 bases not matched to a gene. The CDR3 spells CASRPGQGAYEQYF. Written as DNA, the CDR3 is TGTGCCAGCAGACCGGGGCAGGGGGCCTACGAGCAGTACTTC.

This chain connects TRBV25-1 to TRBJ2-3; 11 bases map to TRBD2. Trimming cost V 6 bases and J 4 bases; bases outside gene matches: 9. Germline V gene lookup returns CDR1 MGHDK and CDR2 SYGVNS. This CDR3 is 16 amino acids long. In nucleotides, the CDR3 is TGTGCCAGCAGCATTCTAGCGGGAGGAGGTTCAGATACGCAGTATTTT. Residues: CASSILAGGGSDTQYF.

In DNA form, the CDR3 reads TGTGCCAGCAGCTTAGGAAGGACTAGCGGGGGGTATAATGAGCAGTTCTTC. Protein sequence: CASSLGRTSGGYNEQFF. The J gene is TRBJ2-1, the V gene TRBV7-2, with 14 bases aligning to TRBD2. CDR3 size: 17 residues. The trim removed 1 base at V and 7 bases at J, leaving 6 bases unmatched. Germline V gives CDR1 SGHTA, CDR2 FQGNSA.

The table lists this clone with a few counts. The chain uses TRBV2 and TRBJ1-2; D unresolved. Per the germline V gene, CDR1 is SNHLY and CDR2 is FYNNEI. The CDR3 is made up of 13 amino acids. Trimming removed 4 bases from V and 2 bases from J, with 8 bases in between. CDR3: CASSVQKNYGYTF. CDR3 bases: TGTGCCAGCAGTGTACAGAAAAACTATGGCTACACCTTC.

This chain's CDR3 is CSVEEQGSYEQYF. The CDR3 region has the DNA TGCAGCGTTGAAGAACAGGGGTCCTACGAGCAGTACTTC. The chain has TRBV29-1 and TRBJ2-7, with 7 bases that match TRBD1. Germline loops: CDR1 SQVTM, CDR2 ANQGSEA. The CDR3 is 13 amino acids. Trimming cost V 0 bases and J 1 base; bases outside gene matches: 0.

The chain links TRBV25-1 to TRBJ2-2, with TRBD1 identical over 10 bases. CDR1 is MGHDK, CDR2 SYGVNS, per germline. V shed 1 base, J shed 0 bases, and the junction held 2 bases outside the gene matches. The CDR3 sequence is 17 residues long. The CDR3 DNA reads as TGTGCCAGCAGTGAATTTGGACAGGGGGCGAACACCGGGGAGCTGTTTTTT. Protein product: CASSEFGQGANTGELFF.

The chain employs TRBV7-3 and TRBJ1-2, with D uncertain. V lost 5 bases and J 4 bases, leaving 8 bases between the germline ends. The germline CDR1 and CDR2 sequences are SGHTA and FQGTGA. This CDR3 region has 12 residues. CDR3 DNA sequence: TGTGCCAGCAGCCAAGCCGGCTATGGCTACACCTTC. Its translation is CASSQAGYGYTF.

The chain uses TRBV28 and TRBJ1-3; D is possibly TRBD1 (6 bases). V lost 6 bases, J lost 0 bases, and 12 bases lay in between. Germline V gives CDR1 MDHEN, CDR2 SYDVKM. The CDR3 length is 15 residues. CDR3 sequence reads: CASRTGSYSGNTIYF. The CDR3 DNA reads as TGTGCCAGCAGAACAGGGAGTTACTCTGGAAACACCATATATTTT.

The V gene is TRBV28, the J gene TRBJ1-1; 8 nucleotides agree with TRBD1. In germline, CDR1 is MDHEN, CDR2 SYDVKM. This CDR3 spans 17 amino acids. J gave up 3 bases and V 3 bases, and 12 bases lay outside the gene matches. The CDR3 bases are TGTGCCAGCAGTTTCCTGGACAGGGATGGTGCTGACACTGAAGCTTTCTTT. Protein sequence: CASSFLDRDGADTEAFF.

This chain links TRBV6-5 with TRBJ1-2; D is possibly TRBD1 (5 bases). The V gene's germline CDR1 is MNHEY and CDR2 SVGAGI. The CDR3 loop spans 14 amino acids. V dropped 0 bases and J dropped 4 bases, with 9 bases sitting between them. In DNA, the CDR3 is TGTGCCAGCAGTTACTCGTGGGACTCCTATGGCTACACCTTC. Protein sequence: CASSYSWDSYGYTF.

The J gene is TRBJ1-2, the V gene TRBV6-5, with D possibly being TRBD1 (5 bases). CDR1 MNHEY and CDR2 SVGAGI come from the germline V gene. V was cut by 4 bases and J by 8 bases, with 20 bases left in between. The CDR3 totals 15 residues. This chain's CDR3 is CASSSLTDLQLGYTF. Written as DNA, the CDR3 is TGTGCCAGCAGTTCTCTGACAGATTTGCAACTGGGCTACACCTTC.